The 7 T cell receptor beta chains below come from one sample, sequenced in a study of T cells after posttransplantation cyclophosphamide. TCRdb keeps only in-frame clones here, not all; method: immunoSEQ multiplex PCR. Found here are over 35,000 clones, no singletons; the ten largest cover over 2%. The sample taken for sequencing was PBMCs. These receptors originate from a man between 50 and 59 years old in good health, CMV-negative, and a related stem cell transplant donor.

Ten or more counts support this clone. The CDR3 reads CASSFSARGRTEAFF. The CDR3, as DNA: TGTGCCAGCAGCTTCTCGGCAAGGGGGCGAACTGAAGCTTTCTTT. This chain links TRBV7-8 with TRBJ1-1, with 7 bases aligning to TRBD1. The CDR3 spans 15 residues. V trimming: 3 bases; J trimming: 5 bases; junction bases outside the gene matches: 9. Germline CDR1 SGHVS, CDR2 FQNEAQ.

The table lists this clone with many counts. The chain recombines TRBV10-3 with TRBJ2-7; D might be TRBD2 (8 bases). The CDR3 consists of 15 residues. Trimming cost V 0 bases and J 7 bases, with 16 bases left between them. CDR1 ENHRY and CDR2 SYGVKD come from the germline V gene. The CDR3 DNA follows: TGTGCCATCAGTGAGTCCGGGAGGGGGCACGGGGAGCAGTACTTC. Amino acid sequence: CAISESGRGHGEQYF.

This clone was detected many times. J is TRBJ2-1 and V is TRBV5-4; 7 nucleotides agree with TRBD1. The CDR3 covers 16 residues. Germline assignment: CDR1 SGHNT and CDR2 YYREEE (reference sequence). V dropped 0 bases and J dropped 0; count of bases not matched to a gene: 3. The CDR3 nucleotides read TGTGCCAGCAGCTTGGGGGGACAGAGCTCCTACAATGAGCAGTTCTTC. As protein: CASSLGGQSSYNEQFF.

This clone turned up a few times. V gene TRBV18 combines with J gene TRBJ1-2, with 7 bases aligning to TRBD1. CDR1 KGHSH and CDR2 LQKENI come from the germline V gene. Losses at the gene ends were 0 bases for V and 5 bases for J; bases not matched to a gene: 6. The CDR3 runs 15 residues. The CDR3 region is CASSPPTGAAYGYTF. The DNA of the CDR3 is TGTGCCAGCTCACCACCCACAGGGGCGGCATATGGCTACACCTTC. Together with reference TRBV18 and TRBJ1-2, the CDR3 gives the full variable domain: NAGVMQNPRHLVRRRGQEARLRCSPMKGHSHVYWYRQLPEEGLKFMVYLQKENIIDESGMPKERFSAEFPKEGPSILRIQQVVRGDSAAYFCASSPPTGAAYGYTFGSGTRLTVV.

This clone came up many times. The V call is TRBV27, the J call TRBJ2-7; D not certain. Trimming stripped 5 bases from V and 2 bases from J, with 4 bases between. The CDR3 extends over 11 amino acids. The germline V gene encodes CDR1 MNHEY and CDR2 SMNVEV (reference sequence). The CDR3 here is CASSTAYEQYF. The CDR3 bases are TGTGCCAGCAGTACAGCCTACGAGCAGTACTTC.

This clone was detected only a few times. A single base separates this from a much larger clone, so it may be a read error. V and J are TRBV7-9 and TRBJ2-1; a weak D match, TRBD1 (5 bases). Germline CDR1 is SEHNR and CDR2 is FQNEAQ (reference sequence). Trimming took off 8 bases at V and 3 bases at J, with 20 bases between the two ends. The CDR3 is 16 residues long. CDR3 residues: CASRPLGARVYNEQFF. The CDR3 DNA reads as TGTGCCAGCCGACCGTTAGGGGCCAGGGTCTACAATGAGCAGTTCTTC.

This clone showed up many times. The V and J genes are TRBV10-3 and TRBJ1-2; D gene unclear. The length of the CDR3 is 14 residues. Trimming stripped 9 bases from V and 0 bases from J, with 14 bases between. Germline V gene data show CDR1 as ENHRY and CDR2 as SYGVKD. The DNA for the CDR3 is TGTGCCATAAAGGCAGGAACTTCTAACTATGGCTACACCTTC. This translates into CAIKAGTSNYGYTF.